One and the same sample provided the 10 T cell receptor beta chains below, sequenced in a study of identical twins. TCRdb recomputed calls from the 5' RACE reads with MiXCR, one row per CDR3 protein. The data hold some 900,000 distinct CDR3 sequences, with 10% to 15% observed a single time. This sample also belongs to another study, concerning yellow fever vaccine responses in identical twins.

The sequenced sample consisted of PBMCs. All receptors come from a woman under 30 in good health.

The chain has TRBV20-1 and TRBJ2-5, with 10 positions matching TRBD2. This CDR3 region has 16 residues. CDR1 and CDR2 (germline): DFQATT, SNEGSKA (reference sequence). V dropped 0 bases and J dropped 5; count of bases not matched to a gene: 9. The CDR3 DNA is TGCAGTGCTAGAGAGGATCTAGCGGGGGCCTGGGAGACCCAGTACTTC. This translates into CSAREDLAGAWETQYF.

The rearrangement uses TRBV12-3 or TRBV12-4 and TRBJ1-2; TRBD1 is a possible D gene (5 bases). Trimming removed 3 bases from V and 0 bases from J, with 17 bases in between. The CDR3 is made up of 17 amino acids. In DNA form, the CDR3 reads TGTGCCAGCAGTTTTTGGGGCTCCGGGGTATCTAACTATGGCTACACCTTC. Protein product: CASSFWGSGVSNYGYTF.

The chain combines TRBV27 with TRBJ1-2; a possible D gene is TRBD1 (6 bases). CDR1 is MNHEY, CDR2 SMNVEV, per germline (reference sequence). There are 15 residues in the CDR3. Deletions cut 4 bases from V and 5 bases from J, with 17 bases between. In DNA, the CDR3 is TGTGCCAGCAGTTATGGAGGGGGGCTAGGGTATGGCTACACCTTC. Protein product: CASSYGGGLGYGYTF.

This chain connects TRBV10-3 to TRBJ2-1, with 8 bases aligning to TRBD2. V shed 0 bases and J 2 bases; nucleotides not matched to a gene: 9. CDR3 size: 18 residues. CDR1 is ENHRY, CDR2 SYGVKD, per germline. The CDR3 loop reads CAISESAVGLDPYNEQFF. For the CDR3, the DNA is TGTGCCATCAGTGAGTCAGCCGTGGGACTAGATCCCTACAATGAGCAGTTCTTC.

This clonotype was observed a few times. The V gene is TRBV5-1, the J gene TRBJ1-4; D not certain. From germline, CDR1 is SGHRS and CDR2 YFSETQ. Between the trimmed V and J ends, which lost 2 bases and 0 bases, there was a span of 8 bases. The CDR3 runs 15 residues. The CDR3, as DNA: TGCGCCAGCAGCTTAACAACCACAACTAATGAAAAACTGTTTTTT. It yields the protein CASSLTTTTNEKLFF. Full variable domain (rest looked up from reference TRBV5-1 and TRBJ1-4): KAGVTQTPRYLIKTRGQQVTLSCSPISGHRSVSWYQQTPGQGLQFLFEYFSETQRNKGNFPGRFSGRQFSNSRSEMNVSTLELGDSALYLCASSLTTTTNEKLFFGSGTQLSVL.

This chain connects TRBV4-1 to TRBJ2-5; 7 bases are shared with TRBD1. The V segment lost 4 bases and the J segment 1 base; nucleotides outside the gene matches: 9. The CDR3 consists of 16 residues. Germline values: CDR1 MGHRA, CDR2 YSYEKL. The CDR3 region has the DNA TGCGCCAGCAGCCGCCTGGGACAGCGGAGCCAAGAGACCCAGTACTTC. It specifies CASSRLGQRSQETQYF.

This clonotype was seen repeatedly, ten times or more. The rearrangement links TRBV12-3 or TRBV12-4 to TRBJ2-1; 10 bases align to TRBD2. The CDR3 extends over 17 amino acids. V shed 1 base and J 5 bases; nucleotides not matched to a gene: 8. In DNA, the CDR3 is TGTGCCAGCAGTTTAGTGAGGACTAGCGGTGGTCACAATGAGCAGTTCTTC. It is translated as CASSLVRTSGGHNEQFF.

The sample holds many counts of this clonotype. The chain has TRBV20-1 and TRBJ2-1; D is perhaps TRBD2 (6 bases). V dropped 3 bases and J dropped 3 bases, with 9 bases sitting between them. The CDR3 has 13 amino acids. Germline V gene sequence: CDR1 DFQATT, CDR2 SNEGSKA (reference sequence). DNA for the CDR3: TGCAGTGCTAGGGAGGGTAACTACAATGAGCAGTTCTTC. Its protein product is CSAREGNYNEQFF.

The V and J genes are TRBV2 and TRBJ2-7, with D perhaps matching TRBD1 (5 bases). There are 16 residues in the CDR3. The germline CDR1 and CDR2 sequences are SNHLY and FYNNEI. Trimming removed 6 bases at V and 0 bases at J, with 18 bases between. CDR3 nucleotide sequence: TGTGCCAGCAGCGCCAGGGTGTCCTACTCCTCCTACGAGCAGTACGTC. Protein: CASSARVSYSSYEQYV.

The chain links TRBV4-1 to TRBJ2-1; possible D gene TRBD2, 5 bases. The CDR3 contains 17 residues. The V gene lost 0 bases and the J gene lost 7 bases, with 19 bases spanning the gap. Germline V gives CDR1 MGHRA, CDR2 YSYEKL. The CDR3 nucleotides read TGCGCCAGCAGCCAAGATTACGGACTCCCCTTAAGGAATGAGCAGTTCTTC. The encoded protein is CASSQDYGLPLRNEQFF.